The clone carrying this TCR beta chain occurred once. The data were taken from a study of blood T cell repertoires in COVID-19. TCRdb's table, derived via immunoSEQ multiplex PCR, lists solely in-frame clones and lacks some. The data hold 200,000 or so clones, with approximately 82% observed a single time. The sequence came from a human donor with acute or convalescent COVID-19. The donor label of this sample is uncertain. Sequences were obtained from peripheral blood.

Here the CDR3 reads CASSFRLAGGETQYF. CDR3 bases: TGTGCCAGCAGCTTCCGACTAGCGGGCGGGGAGACCCAGTACTTC. J is TRBJ2-5 and V is TRBV5-6; TRBD2 agrees at 10 bases. V gave up 2 bases and J gave up 5 bases; unmatched junction bases: 6. CDR1 is SGHDT, CDR2 YYEEEE, per germline. There are 15 residues in the CDR3.